This TCR beta chain was recovered during a study of cytomegalovirus exposure and HLA in healthy donors. Germline values: CDR1 WNHNN, CDR2 SYGVQD (reference sequence). The CDR3 consists of 15 residues. V was clipped by 3 bases and J by 7 bases, with 18 bases between them. The PCR contained 60 Vbeta and 13 Jbeta primers. Here immunoSEQ multiplex PCR was the method, and the copy in TCRdb shows in-frame clones only, minus some. The repertoire holds more than 150,000 clones, roughly 73% seen once, with roughly 7.8% in the top ten. The chain links TRBV10-1 to TRBJ1-2, with D hard to call. This clonotype originated in a woman in her 40s in good health and CMV-seropositive. The sample consisted of PBMCs. The CDR3 bases are TGCGCCAGCAGTGAACACCAACAGCCTTACCTTGGCTACACCTTC. It is translated as CASSEHQQPYLGYTF.